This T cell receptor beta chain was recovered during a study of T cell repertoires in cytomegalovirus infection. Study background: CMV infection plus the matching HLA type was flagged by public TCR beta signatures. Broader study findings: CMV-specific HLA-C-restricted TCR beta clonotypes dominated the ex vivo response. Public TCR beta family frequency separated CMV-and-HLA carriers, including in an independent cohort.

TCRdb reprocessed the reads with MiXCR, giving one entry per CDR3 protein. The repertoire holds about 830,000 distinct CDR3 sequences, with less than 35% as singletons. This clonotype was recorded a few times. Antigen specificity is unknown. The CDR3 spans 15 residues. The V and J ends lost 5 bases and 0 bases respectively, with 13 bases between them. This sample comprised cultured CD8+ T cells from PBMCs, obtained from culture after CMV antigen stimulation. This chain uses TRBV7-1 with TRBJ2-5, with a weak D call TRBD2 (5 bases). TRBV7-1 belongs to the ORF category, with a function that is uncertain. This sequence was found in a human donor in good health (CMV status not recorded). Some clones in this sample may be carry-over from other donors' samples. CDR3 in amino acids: CASSSGGSDQETQYF. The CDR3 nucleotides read TGTGCCAGCAGCAGCGGTGGGTCAGACCAAGAGACCCAGTACTTC.